This is a list of T cell receptor beta chains from one sample in a study of cytomegalovirus exposure and HLA in healthy donors. Clones were read by immunoSEQ multiplex PCR, and TCRdb kept only the in-frame ones, dropping some. The repertoire holds roughly 100,000 clones, with about four fifths as singletons. The sequencing input was PBMCs. The origin of the receptors is a female donor in good health and CMV-seropositive. CDR3s include the opening cysteine and the closing phenylalanine or tryptophan. Fields, in order: V gene, J gene, clone size, D gene, CDR3 protein, CDR3 DNA. The D gene is left open where the match is weak. Rows give clone size only sometimes, using once, few, many, or a class for an expanded clone.

TRBV16,TRBJ2-1,NA,TRBD1,CASSQPGQENNEQFF,TGTGCCAGCAGCCAACCGGGACAGGAAAACAATGAGCAGTTCTTC
TRBV6-5,TRBJ2-1,NA,TRBD2,CASSVLAGSYNEQFF,TGTGCCAGCAGTGTTCTAGCGGGGTCATACAATGAGCAGTTCTTC
TRBV7-9,TRBJ1-3,NA,NA,CASSLSSGANTIYF,TGTGCCAGCAGCTTATCCTCAGGCGCAAACACCATATATTTT
TRBV5-1,TRBJ1-1,NA,NA,CASSFYGGTEAFF,TGCGCCAGCAGCTTCTACGGAGGGACTGAAGCTTTCTTT
TRBV5-4,TRBJ2-7,NA,NA,CASSLAPLFSYEQYF,TGTGCCAGCAGCTTGGCTCCCCTATTCTCCTACGAGCAGTACTTC
TRBV4-2,TRBJ2-1,NA,TRBD2,CASSQDPFTSGLYNEQFF,TGTGCCAGCAGCCAAGATCCCTTTACTAGCGGCCTATACAATGAGCAGTTCTTC
TRBV18,TRBJ2-4,NA,NA,CASSPPTETGQNIQYF,TGTGCCAGCTCACCACCGACAGAAACCGGGCAAAACATTCAGTACTTC
TRBV4-2,TRBJ2-5,NA,TRBD2,CASSQDLGGGWETQYF,TGTGCCAGCAGCCAAGATCTGGGCGGGGGGTGGGAGACCCAGTACTTC
TRBV9,TRBJ1-1,NA,TRBD1,CASSPMGQVQRGSEAFF,TGTGCCAGCAGCCCCATGGGACAGGTCCAGAGAGGGTCTGAAGCTTTCTTT
TRBV7-9,TRBJ2-7,once,NA,CSSSPTWYEQYF,TGTTCCAGCAGCCCGACATGGTACGAGCAGTACTTC
TRBV25-1,TRBJ1-6,once,TRBD1,CATSSDRAYSPLHF,TGTGCCACCTCCTCCGACAGGGCGTATTCACCCCTCCACTTT
TRBV18,TRBJ1-2,NA,NA,CASSPEQGEGYGYTF,TGTGCCAGCTCACCCGAACAGGGAGAGGGCTATGGCTACACCTTC
TRBV7-2,TRBJ1-1,few,TRBD1,CASSPLQGSGDTEAFF,TGTGCCAGCAGCCCACTACAGGGGTCCGGTGATACTGAAGCTTTCTTT
TRBV6-1,TRBJ2-5,NA,TRBD1,CASRTGQVKETQYF,TGTGCCAGCAGGACGGGACAGGTTAAAGAGACCCAGTACTTC
TRBV2,TRBJ2-7,NA,TRBD2,CASSELAGGSYEQYF,TGTGCCAGCAGTGAATTGGCGGGGGGTTCCTACGAGCAGTACTTC
TRBV5-8,TRBJ1-3,few,TRBD1,CASSRQGTGNTIYF,TGTGCCAGCAGCCGACAGGGAACTGGAAACACCATATATTTT
TRBV5-4,TRBJ2-6,NA,NA,CASSALRGAGANVLTF,TGTGCCAGCAGCGCTTTGCGCGGGGCTGGGGCCAACGTCCTGACTTTC
TRBV9,TRBJ1-1,few,TRBD1,CASSIRDRVDTEAFF,TGTGCCAGCAGCATCCGAGACAGGGTGGACACTGAAGCTTTCTTT
TRBV30,TRBJ2-7,few,TRBD1,CAWDRGNEQYF,TGTGCCTGGGACAGGGGAAACGAGCAGTACTTC
TRBV28,TRBJ1-4,NA,NA,CASSLFGQSNEKLFF,TGTGCCAGCAGTTTATTTGGGCAGTCTAATGAAAAACTGTTTTTT
TRBV19,TRBJ2-7,NA,TRBD1,CASGDRSSYEQYF,TGTGCCAGTGGGGACAGAAGCTCCTACGAGCAGTACTTC
TRBV5-1,TRBJ1-4,few,TRBD1,CASSFQGQEGEKLFF,TGCGCCAGCAGCTTCCAGGGACAGGAGGGTGAAAAACTGTTTTTT
TRBV11-2,TRBJ1-3,few,NA,CASSLTRGGNTIYF,TGTGCCAGCAGCTTAACCAGGGGTGGAAACACCATATATTTT
TRBV11-1,TRBJ1-2,NA,TRBD1,CASSFADGQGGYTF,TGTGCCAGCAGCTTCGCGGACGGACAGGGGGGCTACACCTTC
TRBV19,TRBJ2-5,NA,TRBD1,CASSKTGTEETQYF,TGTGCCAGTAGTAAAACCGGGACAGAAGAGACCCAGTACTTC
TRBV2,TRBJ2-3,NA,NA,CTSSRTRPSTDTQYF,TGTACCAGCTCTCGGACTCGCCCTTCCACAGATACGCAGTATTTT
TRBV7-9,TRBJ1-5,NA,NA,CASSRDISNQPQHF,TGTGCCAGCAGCCGGGACATAAGCAATCAGCCCCAGCATTTT
TRBV13,TRBJ2-2,NA,TRBD2,CASSPTSENTGELFF,TGTGCCAGCAGTCCCACTAGCGAGAACACCGGGGAGCTGTTTTTT
TRBV6-1,TRBJ1-1,NA,NA,CASKREQLTEAFF,TGTGCCAGCAAGCGGGAGCAACTAACTGAAGCTTTCTTT
TRBV7-9,TRBJ1-4,NA,NA,CASSSRGEKLFF,TGTGCCAGCAGTTCGAGAGGGGAAAAACTGTTTTTT
TRBV19,TRBJ2-7,NA,NA,CASSTVLASEQYF,TGTGCCAGTAGTACAGTTCTAGCCAGCGAGCAGTACTTC
TRBV30,TRBJ2-1,NA,NA,CAWSRAGEQFF,TGTGCCTGGAGTCGGGCGGGGGAGCAGTTCTTC
TRBV9,TRBJ1-1,NA,NA,CASSEPKGDLNTEAFF,TGTGCCAGCAGCGAGCCGAAGGGGGACCTGAACACTGAAGCTTTCTTT
TRBV7-9,TRBJ1-5,NA,NA,CASSSDRLESNQPQHF,TGTGCCAGCAGCTCAGACAGGTTAGAGAGCAATCAGCCCCAGCATTTT
TRBV28,TRBJ2-1,NA,TRBD1,CASSSRWTGSLYNEQFF,TGTGCCAGCAGTTCCAGGTGGACAGGGTCTCTCTACAATGAGCAGTTCTTC
TRBV7-2,TRBJ1-5,NA,NA,CASSLVYRLGGVDQPQHF,TGTGCCAGCAGCTTAGTATATCGGCTAGGAGGGGTGGATCAGCCCCAGCATTTT